Sequencing of this TCR beta chain was carried out in a study of early T cells in non-severe SARS-CoV-2 infection (dated by TCRdb to the early 2020s). Turning to the overall study: Bulk RNA from unsorted whole blood was used for TCR sequencing, so alpha and beta chains could not be paired. The investigation overall reported the following: VDJdb matching was skewed toward anti-spike CD8 responses and likely underestimated virus-specific expansions, missing private and CD4 specificities.

The library was obtained by 5' RACE. The sequencing machine was a NextSeq 500. The TCR library protocol attached unique molecular identifiers to individual cDNA molecules to correct for sequencing error and PCR bias. Both TCR alpha and beta chains were sequenced, and tight co-correlation was observed between alpha and beta sequence abundances in each sample. In the source study's methods: V gene, J gene and CDR3 annotation of TCR sequences was performed with Decombinator V4. Expanded TCRs were defined as changing significantly between any two time points under a Poisson model with p below 0.0001. TCR abundances were normalised to the total number of TCRs sequenced in each sample and reported as counts per million. VDJdb, accessed on 1 November 2021, was searched for TCRs annotated for CMV, EBV and SARS-CoV-2, and TCRs annotated for more than one antigen were excluded. Using fastp at Q25 and MiXCR, TCRdb reprocessed the public reads and kept productive beta chains. Rows with a matching CDR3 protein are joined into one entry that keeps the most common DNA and genes. TCRdb's processing, not the authors', yielded these V and J calls. This sample lists about 97,000 distinct CDR3 sequences; approximately 9.9% were detected once. 4.7% of the sample is in the top ten clones.

This clonotype was seen more than once but under ten times. The target of this receptor is not known. Base quality data are lacking; no much larger clone is found one base away. This was a case-control study nested in a cohort of healthcare workers in London, UK, who had nasopharyngeal swab PCR tests and blood samples taken every week. Healthcare workers were recruited between 23 and 31 March 2020, during the week of the UK lockdown, and were followed weekly for up to roughly 15 weeks. The receptor comes from an adult who was a healthcare worker with PCR-confirmed SARS-CoV-2 infection or an uninfected control (not recorded which). Sequenced here: whole blood, sampled at baseline.

The CDR3 reads as follows: CASSFGGQPTYEQYF. The nucleotides are TGTGCCAGCAGCTTCGGGGGGCAACCGACCTACGAGCAGTACTTC. The sequence is built from TRBV7-6 and TRBJ2-7, with TRBD2 perhaps the D gene, on 7 matching bases. CDR1 is given as SGHVS and CDR2 as FNYEAQ, both from the germline V gene. Spanning cysteine to phenylalanine, the CDR3 consists of 15 amino acids. Just CDR3 DNA is preserved here, 45 bases in frame from base 1. A distance of 14 bases separates the germline ends of V and J, which lose 3 bases and 2 bases respectively.